The entry below describes one T cell receptor beta chain. Its antigen is not yet known. No base quality values were provided; no much bigger clone lies one nucleotide off. The data were taken from a study of blood T cells in healthy people across ages (dated by TCRdb to about 2015). In terms of the full investigation: In model experiments, template switching captured about one uniquely barcoded TCR beta cDNA molecule for every two T cells. To avoid experimental bias, donors of different ages were randomly spread across the sequencing lanes. The study measured age-related changes in TCR beta repertoire diversity using deep sequencing normalized with unique cDNA molecular identifiers. Using the same blood draw, the study looked at two additional independent replicas of 1 million unique cDNA reads for two donors, one aged 18 to 30 and the other aged 80 or older. Donors were grouped into four age groups: young (average 16 years), middle-aged (39), aged (about 60) and long-lived (just over 80). Results and caveats for the whole study, not just this receptor: As age increased, observed TCR beta diversity per million T cells dropped in a roughly linear way, and a significant reduction was already evident by age 40. Observed TCR beta diversity correlated strongly with the percentage of naive T cells measured by flow cytometry. Because profiling used bulk unsorted PBMCs, naive and antigen-experienced compartments could not be compared conclusively. Total diversity estimates from one million sequenced T cells were considered lower bounds and underestimates. Compared with the aged group, the long-lived group had more naive CD4+ T cells, fewer expanded clones and increased TCR diversity, a pattern suggesting age selection. Because the CMV infection status of the donors was unknown, age-related changes in expanded clonotypes may potentially have been confounded.

Libraries were constructed by 5' RACE. Sequencing was carried out with an Illumina HiSeq 2500. A second about 7 to 12 cycle PCR used a sample-barcoded 5' primer and a J-beta primer mix. A template-switch 5' adaptor carrying 12 random nucleotides introduced a unique molecular identifier onto each TCR beta cDNA molecule. Each sample yielded at least 2.5 million CDR3-containing paired-end reads. First-strand cDNA was synthesized from all RNA with the Mint cDNA synthesis kit, primed by a TRBC-specific oligonucleotide. After uracil-DNA glycosylase treatment, a first 18-cycle PCR used universal primers M1SS and BC2_uni_R on all cDNA. The published analysis was carried out like this. Each sample was normalized by randomly selecting 1 million high-quality reads, each carrying a distinct molecular identifier. Instead of being binned into consensus sequences, reads with shared molecular identifiers were discarded. MiTCR, set to a Q25 quality threshold and the strictest error-elimination algorithm, was used for CDR3 identification, clonotype clustering and error correction. A nonparametric unseen species model using Euler transformation provided a lower-bound estimate of total TCR beta diversity. Using fastp at Q25 and MiXCR, TCRdb reprocessed the public reads and kept productive beta chains. CDR3 protein sequences are deduplicated, and each keeps its most common genes and DNA. The V and J calls, along with clone size, are taken from TCRdb and not from the paper's own processing. For this sample there are about 1.5 million distinct CDR3 sequences; 40% to 45% appear just once. The ten largest account for 4% of the sample.

The germline V gene provides CDR1 MNHEY and CDR2 SVGAGI. The CDR3 goes from the cysteine to the phenylalanine over 13 residues. Only CDR3 DNA is held: 39 bases, read in frame from base 1. Trimming removed 5 bases from V and 8 bases from J, leaving 15 bases between the germline ends. The 35 to 40 donors, aged about 6 to 100 years, were systemically healthy Caucasian individuals from Russia. Approximately 9 milliliters of peripheral blood were collected from each donor into EDTA-treated Vacutainer tubes. PBMCs were isolated by Ficoll-Paque density-gradient centrifugation, with at least 6 million obtained per sample. Trizol reagent was used to extract total RNA from PBMCs, with at least 6 micrograms per sample. The percentages of naive CD45RAhigh/CD27high T cells were determined by flow cytometry on a PBMC aliquot from every donor.

This chain joins TRBV6-5 to TRBJ1-1; no D gene can be assigned with confidence. The sample consisted of blood. The sequence came from a woman aged 18-29 years in good health. The nucleotides read TGTGCCAGCAGTCGTACTGCTGATTCGGAAGCTTTCTTT. This sequence encodes CASSRTADSEAFF.